The 20 T cell receptor beta chains presented below share a single source sample, sequenced in a study of blood T cell repertoires in COVID-19. The table came from immunoSEQ multiplex PCR; TCRdb's copy has only in-frame clones and leaves some out. This sample has under 300,000 clones, with roughly 77% found just once. The sequencing sample was made of peripheral blood. These receptor sequences come from a woman older than 75 with acute or convalescent COVID-19.

This sequence joins TRBV15 and TRBJ1-2; D perhaps matches TRBD1 (6 bases). This CDR3 is built from 13 residues. Germline assignment: CDR1 LNHNV and CDR2 YYDKDF (reference sequence). With 11 bases removed from V and 0 bases from J, the gap between germline ends came to 13 bases. The CDR3 region has the DNA TGTGCCGCTTCCCGGGACACTAACTATGGCTACACCTTC. It encodes CAASRDTNYGYTF.

This clone was recorded once. This chain uses TRBV6-1 with TRBJ2-7, with TRBD2 matching over 13 bases. In germline, CDR1 is MNHNS, CDR2 SASEGT. The length of the CDR3 is 18 residues. Trimming took 1 base from V and 2 from J; bases not matched to a gene: 8. Here the CDR3 reads CASSEGLAGGDFPYEQYF. The DNA for the CDR3 is TGTGCCAGCAGTGAAGGACTAGCGGGAGGAGACTTTCCCTACGAGCAGTACTTC.

This rearrangement joins TRBV7-2 to TRBJ1-1, with 7 bases that match TRBD1. The ends lost 5 bases at V and 0 bases at J; junction bases unmatched: 3. This CDR3 contains 14 residues. CDR1 and CDR2 from the germline V gene are SGHTA and FQGNSA. CDR3 residues: CASSPGQLNTEAFF. The DNA of the CDR3 is TGTGCCAGCAGCCCGGGACAGCTGAACACTGAAGCTTTCTTT. Full variable domain (missing parts from reference TRBV7-2 and TRBJ1-1): GAGVSQSPSNKVTEKGKDVELRCDPISGHTALYWYRQSLGQGLEFLIYFQGNSAPDKSGLPSDRFSAERTGGSVSTLTIQRTQQEDSAVYLCASSPGQLNTEAFFGQGTRLTVV.

The gene calls are TRBV10-2 and TRBJ1-4, with 9 bases aligning to TRBD1. This CDR3 comprises 17 residues. Germline V lookup: CDR1 WSHSY, CDR2 SAAADI. V was clipped by 2 bases and J by 5 bases; unmatched bases: 9. The DNA for the CDR3 is TGCGCCAGCAGTGAGCCCACAACGACAGGGGGGAATGAAAAACTGTTTTTT. This gives the protein CASSEPTTTGGNEKLFF.

This chain links TRBV27 with TRBJ2-7, with TRBD1 identical over 7 bases. Trimming took 2 bases from V and 2 from J; bases not matched to a gene: 6. This CDR3 region has 15 residues. CDR1 MNHEY and CDR2 SMNVEV come from the germline V gene (reference sequence). Here the CDR3 DNA reads TGTGCCAGCAGTTTAAAGGGCGGACAGGCCTACGAGCAGTACTTC. It specifies CASSLKGGQAYEQYF.

The V gene is TRBV7-2, the J gene TRBJ1-3; the match to TRBD1 covers 8 bases. After removal of 4 bases from V and 2 bases from J, the junction contained 1 base not matched to a gene. The CDR3 runs to 14 residues. Germline-derived CDR1 and CDR2 are SGHTA and FQGNSA. CDR3 protein: CASSSTGAGNTIYF. The CDR3 DNA sequence: TGTGCCAGCAGCTCGACAGGGGCTGGAAACACCATATATTTT.

The chain recombines TRBV5-1 with TRBJ2-3, with 9 nucleotides matching TRBD1. CDR1 and CDR2 (germline): SGHRS, YFSETQ. V lost 1 base and J lost 4; bases outside the gene matches: 4. The CDR3 totals 15 residues. CDR3 coding DNA: TGCGCCAGCAGCTTGTCAGGGACAGGGCCAGATACGCAGTATTTT. This gives the protein CASSLSGTGPDTQYF.

This clone has just a few counts. The chain couples TRBV15 to TRBJ1-1; a possible D gene is TRBD1 (6 bases). This CDR3 spans 14 amino acids. Trimming shortened V by 3 bases and J by 4 bases, and 12 bases separated the two germline ends. From germline, CDR1 is LNHNV and CDR2 YYDKDF (reference sequence). CDR3 region: CATSRKGGVTEAFF. The CDR3 coding sequence is TGTGCCACCAGCAGGAAGGGGGGGGTCACTGAAGCTTTCTTT.

The V and J genes are TRBV5-1 and TRBJ2-3; TRBD2 is a possible D gene (5 bases). Germline lookup yields CDR1 SGHRS and CDR2 YFSETQ. The CDR3 runs 13 residues. Trimming removed 5 bases from V and 6 bases from J, with 13 bases in between. The CDR3 protein is CASRRAQADTQYF. The CDR3 region has the DNA TGCGCCAGCAGGAGGGCCCAGGCGGATACGCAGTATTTT.

CDR3 sequence (DNA): TGTGCCAGCAGTTCAGGGGGCTATGGCTACACCTTC. Translating gives CASSSGGYGYTF. V gene TRBV6-2 or TRBV6-3 combines with J gene TRBJ1-2, with 7 nucleotides matching TRBD1. The CDR3 totals 12 residues. The germline gives CDR1 MNHEY, CDR2 SVGEGT. Trimming removed 4 bases from V and 4 bases from J; junction bases left unmatched: 0.

This clone showed up just a few times. The chain uses TRBV7-8 and TRBJ1-1; 10 bases are shared with TRBD1. Germline CDR1 and CDR2: SGHVS and FQNEAQ. This CDR3 has 17 residues. Trimming at V came to 3 bases and at J to 0 bases, leaving 7 bases not matched to a gene. Here the CDR3 reads CASSFDRGLRMNTEAFF. DNA for the CDR3: TGTGCCAGCAGCTTCGACAGGGGGCTTAGAATGAACACTGAAGCTTTCTTT.

This clone was counted a single time. The rearrangement links TRBV19 to TRBJ2-1, with 7 bases fitting TRBD2. V lost 5 bases to trimming and J lost 8 bases; unmatched junction nucleotides: 12. There are 15 residues in the CDR3. The germline gives CDR1 LNHDA, CDR2 SQIVND (reference sequence). The CDR3 coding sequence is TGTGCCAGTAGTGTGACTAGGTTGGGAGGGTATGAGCAGTTCTTC. Amino acids: CASSVTRLGGYEQFF.

The rearrangement uses TRBV6-2 or TRBV6-3 and TRBJ1-1; possibly TRBD1 for D (5 bases). From germline, CDR1 is MNHEY and CDR2 SVGEGT. V was clipped by 4 bases and J by 1 base, with 19 bases between them. The CDR3 consists of 17 residues. The DNA for the CDR3 is TGTGCCAGCAGTTCCCTCGGGGGAATGGGGAGGAACACTGAAGCTTTCTTT. Protein: CASSSLGGMGRNTEAFF.

The rearrangement links TRBV29-1 to TRBJ2-1; 11 bases map to TRBD1. The CDR3 length is 13 residues. The germline V gene encodes CDR1 SQVTM and CDR2 ANQGSEA. The junction had 6 bases not matched to a gene; V was cut back by 5 bases and J by 9 bases. The CDR3 sequence: CSVSGTGGGEQFF. CDR3 DNA sequence: TGCAGCGTTTCCGGGACAGGGGGGGGTGAGCAGTTCTTC.

The chain joins TRBV5-1 to TRBJ2-3, with a possible D match to TRBD1 (6 bases). CDR1 is SGHRS and CDR2 is YFSETQ in the germline V gene. The CDR3 has 13 amino acids. Trimming cost V 4 bases and J 4 bases, with 10 bases left between them. CDR3 nucleotides: TGCGCCAGCAGCATACAGGGCCCAGATACGCAGTATTTT. Translating gives CASSIQGPDTQYF.

This chain links TRBV7-9 with TRBJ1-5; TRBD1 aligns across 9 bases. Looked up from germline, CDR1 is SEHNR and CDR2 is FQNEAQ (reference sequence). The CDR3 spans 18 residues. The trim removed 5 bases at V and 0 bases at J, leaving 11 bases unmatched. CDR3 sequence (DNA): TGTGCCAGCAGCCGCGGGACAGGGTCGCTTATTAGCAATCAGCCCCAGCATTTT. It is translated as CASSRGTGSLISNQPQHF.

In this sample, this clone turned up a few times. The V and J genes are TRBV6-5 and TRBJ2-1; unclear D gene. V lost 7 bases and J lost 4, with 5 bases in between. The CDR3 extends over 11 amino acids. Germline V lookup: CDR1 MNHEY, CDR2 SVGAGI. Written as DNA, the CDR3 is TGTGCCAGCACCATGTACAATGAGCAGTTCTTC. Protein sequence: CASTMYNEQFF.

The chain carries TRBV30 and TRBJ2-7; D not certain. Germline CDR1 and CDR2: GTSNPN and SVGIG (reference sequence). This CDR3 has 12 amino acids. The ends were cut back, 1 base at V and 3 bases at J, with 7 bases in the middle. The CDR3 sequence: CAWSATDYEQYF. The CDR3 nucleotides are TGTGCCTGGAGTGCCACAGACTACGAGCAGTACTTC.

The chain recombines TRBV6-2 or TRBV6-3 with TRBJ2-7; the D gene is possibly TRBD2 (6 bases). Germline V gives CDR1 MNHEY, CDR2 SVGEGT. V lost 3 bases and J 3 bases, leaving 12 bases between the germline ends. The CDR3 is 14 residues long. CDR3 region: CASSYYPGSYEQYF. The CDR3 bases are TGTGCCAGCAGTTATTATCCCGGGAGCTACGAGCAGTACTTC.

The V call is TRBV9, the J call TRBJ2-1; 7 bases fit TRBD2. Germline CDR1 and CDR2: SGDLS and YYNGEE. V shed 0 bases and J 4 bases; nucleotides not matched to a gene: 7. The CDR3 runs to 16 residues. DNA of the CDR3: TGTGCCAGCAGCGTAGACGGGAGGCCCCTATACAATGAGCAGTTCTTC. Translated: CASSVDGRPLYNEQFF.